This T cell receptor beta chain was captured in a study of blood T cell repertoires in COVID-19. Study-wide background: Collection of acute and convalescent COVID-19 samples took place in the United States, Italy and Spain. PBMCs, B-cell-depleted T cells, or T cells were the source of the cDNA or gDNA that made up the material.

The germline V gene has CDR1 SEHNR and CDR2 FQNEAQ (reference sequence). This CDR3 is built from 14 residues. Trimming shortened V by 0 bases and J by 2 bases, and 5 bases separated the two germline ends. Two negative PCRs, clearance, or symptom resolution were required of recovered Cohort 3 donors. Original methodology: Researchers report that nucleated cell counts were estimated from reference gene primer amplification. Only in-frame clones appear in the TCRdb table, and some are missing; sequencing was by immunoSEQ multiplex PCR. The V and J calls and clone size were taken over from that table, and D and trimming were inferred from the DNA. The sample contains 310,000 or so clones, 89% of which appear only once.

This chain joins TRBV7-9 and TRBJ1-3; no definite D call. This TCR was sampled from a woman in her thirties or forties who had recovered from COVID-19. The sequenced sample consisted of PBMCs or T cells enriched from blood (not recorded which). The CDR3 spells CASSLATAGNTIYF. The CDR3 bases are TGTGCCAGCAGCTTAGCCACAGCTGGAAACACCATATATTTT.